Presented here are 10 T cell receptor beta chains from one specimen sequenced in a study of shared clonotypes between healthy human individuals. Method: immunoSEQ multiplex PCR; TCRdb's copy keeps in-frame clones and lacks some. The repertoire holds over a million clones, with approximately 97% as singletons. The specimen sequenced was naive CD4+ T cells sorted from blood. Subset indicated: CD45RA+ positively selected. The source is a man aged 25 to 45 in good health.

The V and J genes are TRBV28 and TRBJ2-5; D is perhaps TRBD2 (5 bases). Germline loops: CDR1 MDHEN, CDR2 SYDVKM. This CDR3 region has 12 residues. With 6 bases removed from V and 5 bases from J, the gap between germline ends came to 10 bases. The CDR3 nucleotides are TGTGCCAGCAGGAGTCCGGGGGAGACCCAGTACTTC. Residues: CASRSPGETQYF. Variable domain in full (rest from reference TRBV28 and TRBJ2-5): DVKVTQSSRYLVKRTGEKVFLECVQDMDHENMFWYRQDPGLGLRLIYFSYDVKMKEKGDIPEGYSVSREKKERFSLILESASTNQTSMYLCASRSPGETQYFGPGTRLLVL.

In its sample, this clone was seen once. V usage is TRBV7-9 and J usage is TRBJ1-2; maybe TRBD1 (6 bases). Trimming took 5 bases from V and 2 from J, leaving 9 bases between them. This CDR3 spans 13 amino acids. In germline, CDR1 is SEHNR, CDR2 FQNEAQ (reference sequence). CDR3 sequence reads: CASSHGQNYGYTF. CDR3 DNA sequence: TGTGCCAGCAGCCACGGACAGAACTATGGCTACACCTTC.

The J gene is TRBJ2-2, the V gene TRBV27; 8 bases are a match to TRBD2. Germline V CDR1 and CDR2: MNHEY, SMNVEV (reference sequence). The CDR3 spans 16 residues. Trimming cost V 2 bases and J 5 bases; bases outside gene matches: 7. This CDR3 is CASSLLGGRWTGELFF. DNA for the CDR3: TGTGCCAGCAGTTTACTCGGCGGGAGGTGGACCGGGGAGCTGTTTTTT.

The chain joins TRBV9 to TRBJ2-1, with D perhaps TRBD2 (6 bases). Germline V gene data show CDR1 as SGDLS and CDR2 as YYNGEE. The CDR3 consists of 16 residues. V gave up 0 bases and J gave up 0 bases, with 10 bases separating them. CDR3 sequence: CASSVVSGLSYNEQFF. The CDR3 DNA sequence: TGTGCCAGCAGCGTAGTTAGCGGCCTCTCCTACAATGAGCAGTTCTTC.

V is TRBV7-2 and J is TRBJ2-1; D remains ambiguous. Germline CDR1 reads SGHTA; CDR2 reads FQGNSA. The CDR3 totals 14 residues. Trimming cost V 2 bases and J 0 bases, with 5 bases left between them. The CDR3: CASSLQASYNEQFF. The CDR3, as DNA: TGTGCCAGCAGCTTACAAGCCTCCTACAATGAGCAGTTCTTC.

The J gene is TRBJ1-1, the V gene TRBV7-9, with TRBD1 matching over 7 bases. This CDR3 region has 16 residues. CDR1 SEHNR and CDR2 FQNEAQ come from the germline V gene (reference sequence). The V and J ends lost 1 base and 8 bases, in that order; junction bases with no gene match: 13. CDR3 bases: TGTGCCAGCAGCTTAGGGTGGCAGGGGGGGCAAACGGAAGCTTTCTTT. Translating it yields CASSLGWQGGQTEAFF. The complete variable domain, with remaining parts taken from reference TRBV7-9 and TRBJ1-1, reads DTGVSQNPRHKITKRGQNVTFRCDPISEHNRLYWYRQTLGQGPEFLTYFQNEAQLEKSRLLSDRFSAERPKGSFSTLEIQRTEQGDSAMYLCASSLGWQGGQTEAFFGQGTRLTVV.

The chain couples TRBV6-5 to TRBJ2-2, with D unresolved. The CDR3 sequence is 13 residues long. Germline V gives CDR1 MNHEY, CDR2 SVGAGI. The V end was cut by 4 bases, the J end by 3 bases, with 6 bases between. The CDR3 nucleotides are TGTGCCAGCAGTTGGGTAGACACCGGGGAGCTGTTTTTT. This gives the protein CASSWVDTGELFF.

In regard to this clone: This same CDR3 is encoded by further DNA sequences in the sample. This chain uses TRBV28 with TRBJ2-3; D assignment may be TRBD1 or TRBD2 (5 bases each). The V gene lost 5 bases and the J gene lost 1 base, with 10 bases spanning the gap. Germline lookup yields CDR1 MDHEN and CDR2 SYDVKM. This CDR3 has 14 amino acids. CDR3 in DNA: TGTGCCAGCAGTCGGGACCGACGCACAGATACGCAGTATTTT. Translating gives CASSRDRRTDTQYF.

The CDR3 DNA reads TGTGCCAGTAGCAAGACAGGGCTTCTCTCCTACGAGCAGTACTTC. Its protein product is CASSKTGLLSYEQYF. The V gene is TRBV19, the J gene TRBJ2-7; 7 bases match TRBD1. The CDR3 length is 15 residues. Germline V CDR1 and CDR2: LNHDA, SQIVND (reference sequence). The V segment lost 6 bases and the J segment 0 bases; nucleotides outside the gene matches: 8. The full variable domain, rest sourced from reference TRBV19 and TRBJ2-7, is DGGITQSPKYLFRKEGQNVTLSCEQNLNHDAMYWYRQDPGQGLRLIYYSQIVNDFQKGDIAEGYSVSREKKESFPLTVTSAQKNPTAFYLCASSKTGLLSYEQYFGPGTRLTVT.

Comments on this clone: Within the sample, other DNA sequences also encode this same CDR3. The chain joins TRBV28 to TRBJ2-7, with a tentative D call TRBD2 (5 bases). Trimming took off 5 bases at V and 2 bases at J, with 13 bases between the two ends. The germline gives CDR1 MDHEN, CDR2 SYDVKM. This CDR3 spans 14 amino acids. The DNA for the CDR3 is TGTGCCAGCAGTCCCGCGGGCGGAACCTACGAGCAGTACTTC. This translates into CASSPAGGTYEQYF.